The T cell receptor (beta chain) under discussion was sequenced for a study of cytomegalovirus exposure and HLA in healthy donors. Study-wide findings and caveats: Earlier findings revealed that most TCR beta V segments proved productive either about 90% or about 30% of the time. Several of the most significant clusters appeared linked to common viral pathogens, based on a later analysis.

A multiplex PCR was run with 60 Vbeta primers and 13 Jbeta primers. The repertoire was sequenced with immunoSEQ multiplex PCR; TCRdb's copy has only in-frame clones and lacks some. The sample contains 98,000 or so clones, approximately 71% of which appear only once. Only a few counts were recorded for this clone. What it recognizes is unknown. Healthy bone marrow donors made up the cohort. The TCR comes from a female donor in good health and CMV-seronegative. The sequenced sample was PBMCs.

DNA for the CDR3: TGTGCCAGCAGTTCGCTAGGAGCCTCAAATCAGCCCCAGCATTTT. This gives the protein CASSSLGASNQPQHF. V is TRBV6-5 and J is TRBJ1-5; D is ambiguous. The CDR3 contains 15 residues. Germline CDR1 reads MNHEY; CDR2 reads SVGAGI. With 4 bases removed from V and 4 bases from J, the gap between germline ends came to 14 bases.